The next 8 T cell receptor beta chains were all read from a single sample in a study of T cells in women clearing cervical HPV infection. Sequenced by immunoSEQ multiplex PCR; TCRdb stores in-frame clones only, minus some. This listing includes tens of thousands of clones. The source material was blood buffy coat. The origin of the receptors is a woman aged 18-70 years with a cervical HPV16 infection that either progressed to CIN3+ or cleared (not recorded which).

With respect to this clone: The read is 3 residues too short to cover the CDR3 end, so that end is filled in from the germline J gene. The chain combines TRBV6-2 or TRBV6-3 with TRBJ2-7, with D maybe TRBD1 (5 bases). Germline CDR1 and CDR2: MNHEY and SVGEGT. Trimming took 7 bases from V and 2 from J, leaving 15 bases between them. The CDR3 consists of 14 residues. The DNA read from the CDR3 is TGTGCCAGCACCATACAGGTGCCCCCCTACGAG. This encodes CASTIQVPPYE. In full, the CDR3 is CASTIQVPPYEQYF.

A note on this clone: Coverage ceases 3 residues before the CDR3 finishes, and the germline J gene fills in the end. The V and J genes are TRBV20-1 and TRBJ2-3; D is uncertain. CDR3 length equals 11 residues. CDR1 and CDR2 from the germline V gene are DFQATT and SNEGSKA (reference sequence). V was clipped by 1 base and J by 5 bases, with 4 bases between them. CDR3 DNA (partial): TGCAGTGCTAGAGTCAGAGATACG. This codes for CSARVRDT. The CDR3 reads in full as CSARVRDTQYF.

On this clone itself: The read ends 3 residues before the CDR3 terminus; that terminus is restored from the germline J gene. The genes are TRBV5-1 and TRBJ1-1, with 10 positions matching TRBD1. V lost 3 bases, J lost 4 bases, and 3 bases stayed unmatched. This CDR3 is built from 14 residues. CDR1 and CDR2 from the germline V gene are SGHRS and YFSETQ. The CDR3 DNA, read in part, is TGCGCCAGCAGCTCCGGACAGGGGGGCACTGAA. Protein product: CASSSGQGGTE. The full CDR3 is CASSSGQGGTEAFF.

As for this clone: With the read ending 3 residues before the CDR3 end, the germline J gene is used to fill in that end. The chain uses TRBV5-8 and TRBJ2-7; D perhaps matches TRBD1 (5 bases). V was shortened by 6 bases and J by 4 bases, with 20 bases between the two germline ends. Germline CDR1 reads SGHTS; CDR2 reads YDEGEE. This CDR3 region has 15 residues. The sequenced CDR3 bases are TGTGCCAGCAACAGAGGAGACAGATTAATATACGAG. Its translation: CASNRGDRLIYE. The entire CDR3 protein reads CASNRGDRLIYEQYF.

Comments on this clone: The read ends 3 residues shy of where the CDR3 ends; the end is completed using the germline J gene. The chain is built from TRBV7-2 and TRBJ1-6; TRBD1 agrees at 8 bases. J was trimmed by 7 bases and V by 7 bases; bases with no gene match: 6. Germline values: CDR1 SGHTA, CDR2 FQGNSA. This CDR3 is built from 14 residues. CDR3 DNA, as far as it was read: TGTGCCAGCACCGGACAGGGAGGGAATTCACCC. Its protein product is CASTGQGGNSP. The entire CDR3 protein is CASTGQGGNSPLHF.

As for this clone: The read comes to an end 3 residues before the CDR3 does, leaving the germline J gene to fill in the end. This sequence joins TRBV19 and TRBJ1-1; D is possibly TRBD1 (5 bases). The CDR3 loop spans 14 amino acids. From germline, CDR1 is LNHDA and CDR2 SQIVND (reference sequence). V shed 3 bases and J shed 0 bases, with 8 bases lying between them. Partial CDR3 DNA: TGTGCCAGTAGTATGGCAGGGATGAACACTGAA. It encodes CASSMAGMNTE. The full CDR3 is CASSMAGMNTEAFF. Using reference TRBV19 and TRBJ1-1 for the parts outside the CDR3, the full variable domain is DGGITQSPKYLFRKEGQNVTLSCEQNLNHDAMYWYRQDPGQGLRLIYYSQIVNDFQKGDIAEGYSVSREKKESFPLTVTSAQKNPTAFYLCASSMAGMNTEAFFGQGTRLTVV.

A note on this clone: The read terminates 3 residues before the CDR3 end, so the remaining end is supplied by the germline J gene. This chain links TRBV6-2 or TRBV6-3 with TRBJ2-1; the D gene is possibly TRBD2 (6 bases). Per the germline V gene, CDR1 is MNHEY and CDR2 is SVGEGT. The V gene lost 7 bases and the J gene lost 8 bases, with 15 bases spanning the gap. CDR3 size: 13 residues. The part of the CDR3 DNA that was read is TGTGCCAGCAACCACTTACAGCGGGATGAG. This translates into CASNHLQRDE. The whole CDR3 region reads CASNHLQRDEQFF.

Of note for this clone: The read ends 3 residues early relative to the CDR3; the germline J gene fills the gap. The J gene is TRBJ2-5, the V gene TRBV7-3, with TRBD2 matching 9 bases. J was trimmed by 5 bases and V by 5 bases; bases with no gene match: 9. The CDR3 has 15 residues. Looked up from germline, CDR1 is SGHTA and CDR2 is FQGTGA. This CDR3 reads CASSDAGGLGETQYF. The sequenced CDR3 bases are TGTGCCAGCAGCGACGCGGGGGGGCTGGGGGAGACC.